This T cell receptor beta chain comes out of a study of CD8+ T cells in alopecia areata. As for the study in general: Treated patients were dosed with oral tofacitinib, taking 5 to 10 mg twice daily.

The CDR3 consists of 16 residues. Trimming cost V 6 bases and J 2 bases; bases outside gene matches: 7. Germline V gene sequence: CDR1 SGHRS, CDR2 YFSETQ. Following RNA extraction, reverse transcription yielded cDNA that acted as the sequencing template. Profiling relied on immunoSEQ multiplex PCR, and the TCRdb table lists in-frame clones only, not all of them. The profile shows roughly 150,000 clones, around 60% of them singletons. The sequence derives from a human donor with alopecia areata. The sample was CD4+ T cells sorted from blood, taken at week 0. V is TRBV5-1 and J is TRBJ2-3; TRBD1 matches at 12 bases. The CDR3 reads CASTPWGQGATDTQYF. Written as DNA, the CDR3 is TGCGCCAGCACCCCGTGGGGACAGGGGGCCACAGATACGCAGTATTTT.